This is a list of T cell receptor beta chains from one sample in a study of cytomegalovirus exposure and HLA in healthy donors. Libraries were prepared by immunoSEQ multiplex PCR; TCRdb keeps only in-frame clonotypes and omits some of them. The sample has around 150,000 clones; approximately 79% are singletons. Sequencing input: PBMCs. Receptors originate from a middle-aged man in good health and CMV-seropositive. Each CDR3 is given with its conserved first and last residue. D genes are given only for firm matches. Expanded clones are given a class, and other clones once, few, many or no size at all.

.,.,TRBV5-5,TRBJ2-5,CASSFFGETQYF,TGTGCCAGCAGCTTCTTCGGGGAGACCCAGTACTTC
few,.,TRBV19,TRBJ1-5,CASTREGWSNQPQHF,TGTGCCAGTACCAGGGAGGGGTGGAGCAATCAGCCCCAGCATTTT
.,.,TRBV5-4,TRBJ1-1,CASSSHIDMNTEAFF,TGTGCCAGCAGCTCCCACATAGACATGAACACTGAAGCTTTCTTT
.,.,TRBV5-6,TRBJ1-2,CASSLVTGTSTGYTF,TGTGCCAGCAGCTTGGTGACAGGCACCTCTACAGGTTACACCTTC
.,.,TRBV4-3,TRBJ1-4,CASSQGGPVDEKLFF,TGCGCCAGCAGCCAAGGGGGCCCTGTGGATGAAAAACTGTTTTTT
.,TRBD2,TRBV5-1,TRBJ2-3,CASSLVTSGRSDTQYF,TGCGCCAGCAGCTTGGTGACTAGCGGGCGATCTGATACGCAGTATTTT
once,TRBD1,TRBV4-2,TRBJ1-2,CASSQEEGAGSGYTF,TGTGCCAGCAGCCAAGAAGAGGGGGCCGGGAGCGGCTACACCTTC
once,.,TRBV19,TRBJ2-1,CANPSAGTKSYNEQFF,TGTGCCAACCCGTCAGCTGGGACAAAATCCTACAATGAGCAGTTCTTC
.,.,TRBV11-3,TRBJ1-1,CASSSALGVPEAFF,TGTGCCAGCAGCTCAGCCTTAGGGGTTCCCGAAGCTTTCTTT
.,.,TRBV11-2,TRBJ1-1,CASSLVLLNTEAFF,TGTGCCAGCAGCTTAGTTCTGTTGAACACTGAAGCTTTCTTT
.,.,TRBV5-1,TRBJ2-3,CASSLADGPGDTQYF,TGCGCCAGCAGCTTGGCCGACGGCCCGGGGGATACGCAGTATTTT
.,TRBD1,TRBV7-8,TRBJ1-6,CASSLLGQNNSPLHF,TGTGCCAGCAGCTTATTGGGACAGAATAATTCACCCCTCCACTTT
.,.,TRBV6-1,TRBJ1-1,CASSWEGQNTEAFF,TGTGCCAGCAGTTGGGAGGGCCAGAACACTGAAGCTTTCTTT
.,TRBD2,TRBV7-2,TRBJ2-4,CASSLAGGPVGIQYF,TGTGCCAGCAGCTTAGCGGGAGGGCCGGTGGGCATTCAGTACTTC
.,.,TRBV6-5,TRBJ2-2,CASSLFPTGKTGELFF,TGTGCCAGCAGTTTGTTCCCGACAGGAAAGACCGGGGAGCTGTTTTTT
.,.,TRBV6-5,TRBJ2-7,CASSYRGYAYEQYF,TGTGCCAGCAGTTACCGGGGGTATGCTTACGAGCAGTACTTC
once,TRBD1,TRBV9,TRBJ2-7,CASSVGTGALYEQYF,TGTGCCAGCAGCGTAGGGACAGGGGCCCTTTACGAGCAGTACTTC
.,.,TRBV7-9,TRBJ1-3,CASSFVGVKISGNTIYF,TGTGCCAGCAGCTTCGTCGGTGTCAAGATCTCTGGAAACACCATATATTTT
.,TRBD1,TRBV27,TRBJ2-5,CASLLTGTGHAETQYF,TGTGCCAGCCTCCTGACCGGGACAGGGCACGCGGAGACCCAGTACTTC
.,.,TRBV25-1,TRBJ1-6,CASSGRTVSTNSPLHF,TGTGCCAGCAGTGGCCGGACAGTCTCTACTAATTCACCCCTCCACTTT
.,.,TRBV18,TRBJ1-2,CASSPPRGSFPYGYTF,TGTGCCAGCTCACCACCCCGGGGGTCATTCCCCTATGGCTACACCTTC
.,TRBD2,TRBV9,TRBJ2-1,CASSVESLAGGGNEQFF,TGTGCCAGCAGCGTAGAGAGTCTAGCGGGAGGTGGGAATGAGCAGTTCTTC
few,.,TRBV25-1,TRBJ1-1,CASSEYGRGKMNTEAFF,TGTGCCAGCAGTGAATATGGTCGGGGGAAGATGAACACTGAAGCTTTCTTT
.,.,TRBV10-2,TRBJ1-1,CASSDRGRANTEAFF,TGCGCCAGCAGTGACAGGGGAAGGGCGAACACTGAAGCTTTCTTT
.,TRBD1,TRBV28,TRBJ1-2,CASSTTGVYGYTF,TGTGCCAGCAGCACGACAGGGGTTTATGGCTACACCTTC
few,.,TRBV6-6,TRBJ2-2,CASVGLNTGELFF,TGTGCCAGCGTCGGACTCAACACCGGGGAGCTGTTTTTT
.,.,TRBV19,TRBJ2-2,CASTRPVTGELFF,TGTGCCAGTACCCGCCCAGTAACCGGGGAGCTGTTTTTT
.,.,TRBV6-5,TRBJ1-1,CASKKLLEAEAFF,TGTGCCAGCAAAAAACTCTTGGAGGCTGAAGCCTTCTTT